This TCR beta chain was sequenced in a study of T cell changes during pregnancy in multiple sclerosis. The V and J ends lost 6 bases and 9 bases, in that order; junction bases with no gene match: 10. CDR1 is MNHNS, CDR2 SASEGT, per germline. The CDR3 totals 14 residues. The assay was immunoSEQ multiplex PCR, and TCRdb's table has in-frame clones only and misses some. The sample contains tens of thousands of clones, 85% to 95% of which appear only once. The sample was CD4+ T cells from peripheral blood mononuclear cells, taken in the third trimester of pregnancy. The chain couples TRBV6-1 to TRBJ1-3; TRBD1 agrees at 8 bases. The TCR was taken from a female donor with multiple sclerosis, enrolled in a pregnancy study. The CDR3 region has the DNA TGTGCCAGCAGACCCGGGACAGGATGGGCCACCATATATTTT. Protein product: CASRPGTGWATIYF.